These 9 T cell receptor beta chains share one sample of origin, sequenced in a study of immune evolution from preneoplasia to lung adenocarcinoma. The repertoire was sequenced with immunoSEQ multiplex PCR; TCRdb's copy has only in-frame clones and lacks some. The sample contains approximately 26,000 clones, roughly 74% of which appear only once. Sequencing was carried out using FFPE invasive lung adenocarcinoma tissue. The source is a person in their 60s with invasive lung adenocarcinoma. Some clones in this sample may be carry-over from other donors' samples.

This clone has just one count. The chain recombines TRBV5-1 with TRBJ2-5; 8 bases align to TRBD2. This CDR3 has 15 amino acids. The V gene end was trimmed by 1 base and the J gene end by 3 bases; junction bases not matched to a gene: 5. Germline V gene data show CDR1 as SGHRS and CDR2 as YFSETQ. The CDR3 nucleotides are TGCGCCAGCAGCTTGCTCGGGAGGGGGAAAGAGACCCAGTACTTC. This translates into CASSLLGRGKETQYF.

The chain has TRBV6-5 and TRBJ2-5; D might be TRBD2 (5 bases). Germline V gene data show CDR1 as MNHEY and CDR2 as SVGAGI. The CDR3 has 14 amino acids. V lost 1 base and J lost 6, with 12 bases in between. CDR3 DNA sequence: TGTGCCAGCAGTTACTTGGCTAGCAGACAGACCCAGTACTTC. Translating it yields CASSYLASRQTQYF.

This chain uses TRBV9 with TRBJ1-2; the D is unclear. The CDR3 extends over 11 amino acids. Germline V gives CDR1 SGDLS, CDR2 YYNGEE. Deletions cut 0 bases from V and 7 bases from J, with 4 bases between. Here the CDR3 reads CASSVVSGYTF. In DNA form, the CDR3 reads TGTGCCAGCAGCGTAGTTTCTGGCTACACCTTC.

Only a few counts were recorded for this clone. The CDR3 bases are TGTGCCAGCAGCCCCGGACATGGGGACACTGAAGCTTTCTTT. This sequence encodes CASSPGHGDTEAFF. The V gene is TRBV9, the J gene TRBJ1-1; possible D gene TRBD1, 5 bases. Trimming cost V 4 bases and J 3 bases, with 13 bases left between them. Germline V gene data show CDR1 as SGDLS and CDR2 as YYNGEE. This CDR3 comprises 14 residues.

The CDR3 spells CASSQGVRAAYEQYF. CDR3 DNA sequence: TGTGCCAGCAGCCAAGGTGTCAGGGCGGCGTACGAGCAGTACTTC. This chain connects TRBV7-2 to TRBJ2-7; D possibly corresponds to TRBD1 (5 bases). Trimming stripped 5 bases from V and 4 bases from J, with 18 bases between. This CDR3 has 15 residues. Germline V CDR1 and CDR2: SGHTA, FQGNSA.

This clone was observed a few times. The V call is TRBV7-3, the J call TRBJ1-5; 9 bases are shared with TRBD1. Germline CDR1 SGHTA, CDR2 FQGTGA. The V segment lost 5 bases and the J segment 6 bases; nucleotides outside the gene matches: 8. CDR3 length: 15 amino acids. In nucleotides, the CDR3 is TGTGCCAGCAGCCCCCGGGACAGGGTTTTTCAGCCCCAGCATTTT. Its translation is CASSPRDRVFQPQHF.

This chain connects TRBV6-1 to TRBJ2-7, with D maybe TRBD2 (6 bases). The germline V and J ends were trimmed by 6 bases and 3 bases, with 9 bases remaining between them. The germline gives CDR1 MNHNS, CDR2 SASEGT. The CDR3 spans 12 residues. The CDR3 bases are TGTGCCAGCAGACTAGCTTTCTACGAGCAGTACTTC. Its protein is CASRLAFYEQYF.

This clone was observed a few times. This rearrangement joins TRBV6-1 to TRBJ2-7, with 10 bases aligning to TRBD1. Germline V gene sequence: CDR1 MNHNS, CDR2 SASEGT. With V trimmed by 4 bases and J by 2 bases, 5 bases remained unmatched. CDR3 size: 15 residues. The CDR3, as DNA: TGTGCCAGCAGTGCGGACAGGGGGATCCCCTACGAGCAGTACTTC. Its translation: CASSADRGIPYEQYF.

The V gene is TRBV5-1, the J gene TRBJ2-2; D is perhaps TRBD2 (5 bases). With 0 bases removed from V and 4 bases from J, the gap between germline ends came to 10 bases. Germline lookup yields CDR1 SGHRS and CDR2 YFSETQ. The CDR3 spans 15 residues. The CDR3 loop reads CASSLGAAGTGELFF. The CDR3 DNA reads as TGCGCCAGCAGCTTGGGGGCTGCGGGCACCGGGGAGCTGTTTTTT.